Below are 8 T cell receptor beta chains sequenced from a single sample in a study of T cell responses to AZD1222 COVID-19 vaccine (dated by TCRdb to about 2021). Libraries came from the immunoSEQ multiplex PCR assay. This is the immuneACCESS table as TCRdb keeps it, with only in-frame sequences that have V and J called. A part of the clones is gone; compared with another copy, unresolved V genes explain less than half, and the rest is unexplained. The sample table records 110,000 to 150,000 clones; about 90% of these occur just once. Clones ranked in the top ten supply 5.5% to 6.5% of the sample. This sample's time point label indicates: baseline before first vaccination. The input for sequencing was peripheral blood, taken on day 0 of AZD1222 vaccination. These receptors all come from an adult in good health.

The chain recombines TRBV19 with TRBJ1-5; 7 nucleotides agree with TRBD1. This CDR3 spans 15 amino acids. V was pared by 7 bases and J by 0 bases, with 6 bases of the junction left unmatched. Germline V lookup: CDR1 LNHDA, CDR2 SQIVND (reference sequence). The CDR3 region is CASKGTVGSNQPQHF. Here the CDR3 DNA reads TGTGCCAGTAAGGGGACAGTCGGTAGCAATCAGCCCCAGCATTTT.

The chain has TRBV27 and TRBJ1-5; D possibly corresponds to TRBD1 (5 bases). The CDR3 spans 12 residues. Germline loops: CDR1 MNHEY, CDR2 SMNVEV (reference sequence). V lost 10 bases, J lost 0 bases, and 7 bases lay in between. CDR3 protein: CATGDSNQPQHF. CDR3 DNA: TGTGCCACGGGGGATAGCAATCAGCCCCAGCATTTT.

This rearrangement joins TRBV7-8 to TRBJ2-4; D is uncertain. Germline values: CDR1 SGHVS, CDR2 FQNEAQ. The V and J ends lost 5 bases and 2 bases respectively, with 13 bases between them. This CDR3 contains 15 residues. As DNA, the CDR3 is TGTGCCAGCAGCCCAGACTCCGCGACCAAAAACATTCAGTACTTC. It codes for CASSPDSATKNIQYF.

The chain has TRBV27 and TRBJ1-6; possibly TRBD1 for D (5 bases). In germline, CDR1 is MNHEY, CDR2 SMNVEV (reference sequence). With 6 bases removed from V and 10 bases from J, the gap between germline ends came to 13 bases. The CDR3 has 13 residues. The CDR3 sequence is CASRDLGDSPLHF. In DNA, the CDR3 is TGTGCCAGCAGAGATTTGGGGGACTCACCCCTCCACTTT.

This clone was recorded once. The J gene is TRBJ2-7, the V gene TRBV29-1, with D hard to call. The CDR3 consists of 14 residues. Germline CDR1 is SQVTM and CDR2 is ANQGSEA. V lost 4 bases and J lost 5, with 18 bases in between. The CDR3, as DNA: TGCAGCGTTGTCCCACAGTCCGTTCCCCACGAGCAGTACTTC. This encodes CSVVPQSVPHEQYF.

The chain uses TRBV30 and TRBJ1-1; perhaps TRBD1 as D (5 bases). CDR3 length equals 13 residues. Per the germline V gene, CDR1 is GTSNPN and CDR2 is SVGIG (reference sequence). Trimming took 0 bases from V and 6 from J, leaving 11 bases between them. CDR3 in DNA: TGTGCCTGGAGTGTACAGGATGGCGCTGAAGCTTTCTTT. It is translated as CAWSVQDGAEAFF.

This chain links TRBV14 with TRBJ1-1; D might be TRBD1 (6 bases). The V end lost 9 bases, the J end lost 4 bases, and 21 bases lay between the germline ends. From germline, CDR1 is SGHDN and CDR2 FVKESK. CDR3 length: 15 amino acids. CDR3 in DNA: TGTGCCAGTTCGACAGGTCTCGAGCGAGGCACTGAAGCTTTCTTT. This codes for CASSTGLERGTEAFF.

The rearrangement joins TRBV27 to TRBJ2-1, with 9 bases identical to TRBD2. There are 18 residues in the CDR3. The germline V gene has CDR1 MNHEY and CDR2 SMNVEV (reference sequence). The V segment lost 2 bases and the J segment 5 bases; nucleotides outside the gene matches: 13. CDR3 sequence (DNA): TGTGCCAGCAGTTTACGGGGCGGGAGGGCCTCTTCCCACAATGAGCAGTTCTTC. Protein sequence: CASSLRGGRASSHNEQFF.